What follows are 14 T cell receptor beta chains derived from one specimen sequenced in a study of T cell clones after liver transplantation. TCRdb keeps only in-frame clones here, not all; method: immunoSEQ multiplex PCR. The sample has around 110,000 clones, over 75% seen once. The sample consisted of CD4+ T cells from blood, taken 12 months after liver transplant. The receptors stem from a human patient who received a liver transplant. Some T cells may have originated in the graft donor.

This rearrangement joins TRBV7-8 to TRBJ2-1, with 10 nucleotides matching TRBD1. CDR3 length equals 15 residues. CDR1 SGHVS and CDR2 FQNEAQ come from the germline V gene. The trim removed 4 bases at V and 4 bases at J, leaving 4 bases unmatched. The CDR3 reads CASSSGTGVYNEQFF. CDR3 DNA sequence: TGTGCCAGCAGCTCAGGGACAGGGGTTTACAATGAGCAGTTCTTC.

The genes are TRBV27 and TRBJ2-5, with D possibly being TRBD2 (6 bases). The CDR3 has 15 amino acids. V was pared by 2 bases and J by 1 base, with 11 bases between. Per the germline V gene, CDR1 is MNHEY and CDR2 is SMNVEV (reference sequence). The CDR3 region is CASSLRDSSQETQYF. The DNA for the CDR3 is TGTGCCAGCAGTTTACGGGACTCGAGCCAAGAGACCCAGTACTTC.

The CDR3 DNA reads TGCGCCAGCAGCCTCAGGGGAGCCGGGGAGCTGTTTTTT. Translation gives CASSLRGAGELFF. The chain is built from TRBV5-1 and TRBJ2-2; D is possibly TRBD1 (6 bases). Germline V gene data show CDR1 as SGHRS and CDR2 as YFSETQ. Trimming shortened V by 4 bases and J by 6 bases, and 10 bases separated the two germline ends. This CDR3 is built from 13 residues.

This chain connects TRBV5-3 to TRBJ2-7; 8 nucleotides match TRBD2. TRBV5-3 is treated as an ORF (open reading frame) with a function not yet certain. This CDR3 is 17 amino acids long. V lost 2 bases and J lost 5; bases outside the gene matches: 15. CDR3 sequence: CARSLPRIRRGEDEQYF. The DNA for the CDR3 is TGTGCCAGAAGCTTACCCCGGATCCGGCGGGGGGAAGACGAGCAGTACTTC.

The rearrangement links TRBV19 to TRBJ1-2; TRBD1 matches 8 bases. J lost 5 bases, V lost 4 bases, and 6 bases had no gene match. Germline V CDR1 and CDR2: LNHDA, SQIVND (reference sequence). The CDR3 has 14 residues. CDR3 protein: CASSTGGAGYGYTF. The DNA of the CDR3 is TGTGCCAGTAGTACAGGGGGCGCGGGTTATGGCTACACCTTC.

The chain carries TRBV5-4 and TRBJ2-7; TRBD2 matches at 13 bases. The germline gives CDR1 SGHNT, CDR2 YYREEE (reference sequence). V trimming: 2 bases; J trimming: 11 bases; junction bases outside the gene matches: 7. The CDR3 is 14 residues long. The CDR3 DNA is TGTGCCAGCAGCTTCCAAGGGACTAGCGGGACCGAGTACTTC. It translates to CASSFQGTSGTEYF.

CDR3 protein: CASSLTGGNGYTF. CDR3 DNA: TGTGCCAGCAGCTTAACAGGTGGAAATGGCTACACCTTC. This chain uses TRBV7-9 with TRBJ1-2, with D possibly being TRBD1 (5 bases). In germline, CDR1 is SEHNR, CDR2 FQNEAQ (reference sequence). V lost 2 bases to trimming and J lost 6 bases, with 10 bases between them. The CDR3 is made up of 13 amino acids.

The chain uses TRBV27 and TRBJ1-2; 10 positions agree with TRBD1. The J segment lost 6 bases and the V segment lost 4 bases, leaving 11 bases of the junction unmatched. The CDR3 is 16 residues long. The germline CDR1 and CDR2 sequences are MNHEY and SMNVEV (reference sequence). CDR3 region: CASSSLRTGGKNGYTF. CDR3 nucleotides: TGTGCCAGCAGTTCTCTTCGGACAGGGGGGAAAAATGGCTACACCTTC.

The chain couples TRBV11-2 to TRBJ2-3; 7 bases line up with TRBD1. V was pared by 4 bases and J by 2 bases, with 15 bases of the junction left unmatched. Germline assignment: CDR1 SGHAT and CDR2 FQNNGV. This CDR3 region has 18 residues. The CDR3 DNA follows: TGTGCCAGCAGCTCCCTGGCTAGGGGACAGACCCACACAGATACGCAGTATTTT. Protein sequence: CASSSLARGQTHTDTQYF.

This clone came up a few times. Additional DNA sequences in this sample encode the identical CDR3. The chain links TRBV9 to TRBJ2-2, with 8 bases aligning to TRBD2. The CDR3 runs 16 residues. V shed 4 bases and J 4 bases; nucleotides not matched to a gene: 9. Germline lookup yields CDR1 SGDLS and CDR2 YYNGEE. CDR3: CASSPQGLGVTGELFF. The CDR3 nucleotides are TGTGCCAGCAGCCCACAGGGACTAGGGGTCACCGGGGAGCTGTTTTTT.

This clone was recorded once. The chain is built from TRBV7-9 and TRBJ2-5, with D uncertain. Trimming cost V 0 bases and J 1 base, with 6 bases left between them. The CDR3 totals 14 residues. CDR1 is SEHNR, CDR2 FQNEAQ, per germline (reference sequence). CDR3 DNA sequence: TGTGCCAGCAGCTTAGCGGGCAGCCAAGAGACCCAGTACTTC. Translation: CASSLAGSQETQYF.

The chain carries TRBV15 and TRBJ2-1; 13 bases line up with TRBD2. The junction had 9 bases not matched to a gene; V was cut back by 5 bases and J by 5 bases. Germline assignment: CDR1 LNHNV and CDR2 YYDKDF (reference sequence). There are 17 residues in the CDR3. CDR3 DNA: TGTGCCACCAGCGGAGGAATCGGACTAGCGGGAGACAATGAGCAGTTCTTC. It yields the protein CATSGGIGLAGDNEQFF.

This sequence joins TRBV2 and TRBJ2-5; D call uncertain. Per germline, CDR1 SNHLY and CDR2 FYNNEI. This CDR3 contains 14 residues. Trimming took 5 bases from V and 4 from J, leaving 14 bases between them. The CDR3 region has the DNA TGTGCCAGCAGTAGCGACTGGCCCGCAGAGACCCAGTACTTC. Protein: CASSSDWPAETQYF.

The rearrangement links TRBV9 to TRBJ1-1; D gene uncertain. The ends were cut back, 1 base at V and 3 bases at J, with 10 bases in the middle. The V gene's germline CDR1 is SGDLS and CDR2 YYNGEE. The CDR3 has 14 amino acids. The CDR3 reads CASSVTAWDTEAFF. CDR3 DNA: TGTGCCAGCAGCGTAACGGCCTGGGACACTGAAGCTTTCTTT.